These 21 T cell receptor beta chains came from one sample sequenced in a study of blood T cell repertoires in COVID-19. Generated by immunoSEQ multiplex PCR, the TCRdb table keeps only in-frame clones and is missing some. The data hold 300,000 to 400,000 clones, with more than 70% observed a single time. Input material: peripheral blood. All receptors come from a woman between 65 and 79 years old with COVID-19, enrolled during active disease.

The chain has TRBV7-2 and TRBJ2-1, with no clear D. This CDR3 has 12 residues. With 5 bases removed from V and 9 bases from J, the gap between germline ends came to 11 bases. CDR1 is SGHTA and CDR2 is FQGNSA in the germline V gene. The CDR3 DNA is TGTGCCAGCAGCCCGGGTGCGACTGAGCAGTTCTTC. Translation gives CASSPGATEQFF.

The chain combines TRBV7-7 with TRBJ1-3, with a possible D match to TRBD1 (6 bases). Germline lookup yields CDR1 SSHAT and CDR2 FNYEAQ (reference sequence). V lost 1 base and J 0 bases, leaving 19 bases between the germline ends. The CDR3 consists of 19 residues. The DNA for the CDR3 is TGTGCCAGCAGCTTAGAGCACAGGGCTTACCTTGACTCTGGAAACACCATATATTTT. Protein sequence: CASSLEHRAYLDSGNTIYF.

V gene TRBV5-1 combines with J gene TRBJ2-3; D might be TRBD1 (5 bases). Trimming stripped 0 bases from V and 6 bases from J, with 11 bases between. The CDR3 covers 14 residues. Germline CDR1 is SGHRS and CDR2 is YFSETQ. In nucleotides, the CDR3 is TGCGCCAGCAGCTTGGCTCAGGGAAAGGATACGCAGTATTTT. This sequence encodes CASSLAQGKDTQYF.

This clone was detected only a few times. The chain is built from TRBV9 and TRBJ1-3; no clear D gene. CDR1 SGDLS and CDR2 YYNGEE come from the germline V gene. This CDR3 is 16 amino acids long. V was trimmed by 2 bases and J by 0 bases, leaving 12 bases between them. Written as DNA, the CDR3 is TGTGCCAGCAGCGTGGGCTCATCCGCCTCTGGAAACACCATATATTTT. It yields the protein CASSVGSSASGNTIYF.

This clone was detected only a few times. V usage is TRBV4-1 and J usage is TRBJ1-5; D is uncertain. The CDR3 has 17 residues. Germline V CDR1 and CDR2: MGHRA, YSYEKL. Trimming shortened V by 3 bases and J by 7 bases, and 22 bases separated the two germline ends. The CDR3 here is CASSQRSLFGESQPQHF. The CDR3 DNA is TGCGCCAGCAGCCAGCGTAGTCTCTTCGGGGAGTCCCAGCCCCAGCATTTT.

The chain uses TRBV11-3 and TRBJ2-3; D is ambiguous. In germline, CDR1 is SGHNT, CDR2 YENEEA. V shed 2 bases and J shed 2 bases, with 5 bases lying between them. The CDR3 runs 13 residues. The DNA of the CDR3 is TGTGCCAGCAGCTTATCTGTCACAGATACGCAGTATTTT. As protein: CASSLSVTDTQYF. The full variable domain, rest sourced from reference TRBV11-3 and TRBJ2-3, is EAGVVQSPRYKIIEKKQPVAFWCNPISGHNTLYWYLQNLGQGPELLIRYENEEAVDDSQLPKDRFSAERLKGVDSTLKIQPAELGDSAVYLCASSLSVTDTQYFGPGTRLTVL.

V and J are TRBV24-1 and TRBJ2-2, with D perhaps matching TRBD1 (6 bases). This CDR3 has 15 residues. Germline V lookup: CDR1 KGHDR, CDR2 SFDVKD. V was clipped by 4 bases and J by 6 bases, with 14 bases between them. As DNA, the CDR3 is TGTGCCACCAGTGACCCGACAGGCTTCGCCGGGGAGCTGTTTTTT. As protein: CATSDPTGFAGELFF.

The genes are TRBV6-2 or TRBV6-3 and TRBJ2-7, with no clear D. Germline V gene data show CDR1 as MNHEY and CDR2 as SVGEGT. The CDR3 covers 16 residues. The ends were cut back, 2 bases at V and 1 base at J, with 15 bases in the middle. The CDR3 region has the DNA TGTGCCAGCAGTTACCCCCCCTTTGGCAGGTCCTACGAGCAGTACTTC. Protein product: CASSYPPFGRSYEQYF.

This chain uses TRBV10-3 with TRBJ2-2; TRBD2 matches 11 bases. J lost 4 bases, V lost 0 bases, and 4 bases had no gene match. CDR1 ENHRY and CDR2 SYGVKD come from the germline V gene. The CDR3 has 17 amino acids. CDR3 in amino acids: CAISESKLAGATGELFF. The CDR3 DNA reads as TGTGCCATCAGTGAGTCGAAACTAGCGGGGGCCACCGGGGAGCTGTTTTTT.

This chain joins TRBV27 and TRBJ2-7; 11 bases line up with TRBD2. The germline V gene encodes CDR1 MNHEY and CDR2 SMNVEV (reference sequence). V lost 5 bases and J lost 7; bases outside the gene matches: 13. The CDR3 has 16 residues. Written as DNA, the CDR3 is TGTGCCAGCAGTCCACTAGCGGGGGCGTTCCTACTGGAGCAGTACTTC. It specifies CASSPLAGAFLLEQYF.

This chain links TRBV18 with TRBJ2-7; 8 bases line up with TRBD1. The CDR3 length is 15 residues. V lost 6 bases and J lost 0; bases outside the gene matches: 7. Per germline, CDR1 KGHSH and CDR2 LQKENI. The CDR3 DNA reads as TGTGCCAGCTCTCACGGACAGGGAAGCTCCTACGAGCAGTACTTC. Protein sequence: CASSHGQGSSYEQYF. Complete variable domain (other parts from reference TRBV18 and TRBJ2-7): NAGVMQNPRHLVRRRGQEARLRCSPMKGHSHVYWYRQLPEEGLKFMVYLQKENIIDESGMPKERFSAEFPKEGPSILRIQQVVRGDSAAYFCASSHGQGSSYEQYFGPGTRLTVT.

The genes are TRBV27 and TRBJ2-1; 9 nucleotides agree with TRBD2. The CDR3 is 15 residues long. Germline V gene lookup returns CDR1 MNHEY and CDR2 SMNVEV (reference sequence). The V and J ends lost 5 bases and 7 bases, in that order; junction bases with no gene match: 9. The CDR3 DNA follows: TGTGCCAGCAGTGACTTAGCGGGGGCTCCGAATGAGCAGTTCTTC. Translating it yields CASSDLAGAPNEQFF.

For this clone: Other DNA sequences in this sample translate to the same CDR3. The J gene is TRBJ1-5, the V gene TRBV12-3 or TRBV12-4; tentatively, D is TRBD1 (5 bases). The CDR3 runs 13 residues. V was shortened by 6 bases and J by 2 bases, with 8 bases between the two germline ends. The CDR3 protein is CASSPGGNQPQHF. CDR3 coding DNA: TGTGCCAGCAGCCCGGGGGGCAATCAGCCCCAGCATTTT.

The rearrangement uses TRBV9 and TRBJ1-3; tentative D call: TRBD1 (6 bases). The germline V and J ends were trimmed by 3 bases and 0 bases, with 13 bases remaining between them. The CDR3 is 16 amino acids. Germline CDR1 reads SGDLS; CDR2 reads YYNGEE. As DNA, the CDR3 is TGTGCCAGCAGCGCCCTCGTAGGGGGCTCTGGAAACACCATATATTTT. Translated: CASSALVGGSGNTIYF. Using reference TRBV9 and TRBJ1-3 for the parts outside the CDR3, the full variable domain is DSGVTQTPKHLITATGQRVTLRCSPRSGDLSVYWYQQSLDQGLQFLIQYYNGEERAKGNILERFSAQQFPDLHSELNLSSLELGDSALYFCASSALVGGSGNTIYFGEGSWLTVV.

In DNA, the CDR3 is TGTGCCAGTACCCCTGGGGTGGGAGGCTCCTATGGCTACACCTTC. Translated: CASTPGVGGSYGYTF. V gene TRBV19 combines with J gene TRBJ1-2; no definite D call. Germline V gives CDR1 LNHDA, CDR2 SQIVND (reference sequence). CDR3 length: 15 amino acids. V was clipped by 7 bases and J by 4 bases, with 19 bases between them.

The chain uses TRBV21-1 and TRBJ1-2; TRBD1, the table's D call, was not compared with the DNA. TRBV21-1 is a recognized pseudogene. This CDR3 has 19 amino acids. This CDR3 reads CASSKGGETGDPFFYGYTF. CDR3 DNA sequence: TGTGCCAGCAGCAAAGGGGGGGAAACAGGGGATCCCTTCTTCTATGGCTACACCTTC.

The chain has TRBV28 and TRBJ2-5; D gene uncertain. The germline V gene has CDR1 MDHEN and CDR2 SYDVKM. Trimming cost V 4 bases and J 2 bases, with 11 bases left between them. CDR3 length: 14 residues. DNA for the CDR3: TGTGCCAGCAGTTCGCACTCAGGACAAGAGACCCAGTACTTC. Its protein product is CASSSHSGQETQYF.

This clone was seen a handful of times. Relative to the germline gene, one junction end is altered; a read error may explain this. The genes are TRBV6-4 and TRBJ1-5; TRBD1 matches at 9 bases. The germline V gene encodes CDR1 MRHNA and CDR2 SNTAGT. This CDR3 has 20 residues. The CDR3 loop is CASTDGRDRVRKASNQPQHF. CDR3 coding DNA: TGTGCCAGCACTGACGGTCGGGACAGGGTTAGGAAGGCTAGCAATCAGCCCCAGCATTTT.

V gene TRBV21-1 combines with J gene TRBJ1-2; no check of the table's D call, TRBD1, against the DNA was made. TRBV21-1 has pseudogene status. CDR3 length: 15 amino acids. DNA for the CDR3: TGTGCCAGCAGCAACAACAGGGTAAGAGTCTATGGCTACACCTTC. It codes for CASSNNRVRVYGYTF.

The chain links TRBV7-9 to TRBJ1-6; D uncertain. The CDR3 totals 12 residues. V was shortened by 4 bases and J by 7 bases, with 5 bases between the two germline ends. Germline V gene sequence: CDR1 SEHNR, CDR2 FQNEAQ (reference sequence). CDR3 sequence: CASSSRNSPLHF. The CDR3 DNA reads TGTGCCAGCAGCTCCAGGAATTCACCCCTCCACTTT.

The chain joins TRBV2 to TRBJ1-4; D is undetermined. V was shortened by 3 bases and J by 0 bases, with 8 bases between the two germline ends. The CDR3 runs to 15 residues. Germline V CDR1 and CDR2: SNHLY, FYNNEI. The CDR3: CASSDSRATNEKLFF. Written as DNA, the CDR3 is TGTGCCAGCAGTGACTCCCGGGCAACTAATGAAAAACTGTTTTTT.